These 30 T cell receptor beta chains originate from one sample sequenced in a study of response to subunit inactivated influenza vaccine. TCRdb processed the RT-PCR reads anew with MiXCR; each CDR3 protein has one entry. The table shows 500,000 to 550,000 distinct CDR3 sequences, with under 9% occurring only once. This material consisted of PBMCs from blood, taken approximately 25 months after vaccination. The receptors stem from a man aged 50-75 years who received an inactivated influenza vaccine.

The chain links TRBV20-1 to TRBJ2-1, with a weak D call TRBD1 (5 bases). CDR1 and CDR2 (germline): DFQATT, SNEGSKA (reference sequence). CDR3 length: 12 residues. The V gene lost 6 bases and the J gene lost 10 bases, with 16 bases spanning the gap. This CDR3 reads CSARSGFGEQFF. The CDR3 nucleotides read TGCAGTGCAAGATCAGGGTTTGGGGAGCAGTTCTTC.

At least ten counts were recorded for this clonotype. This chain joins TRBV29-1 and TRBJ2-1; 8 positions match TRBD2. Trimming removed 3 bases from V and 3 bases from J; junction bases left unmatched: 7. The CDR3 is 15 residues long. Looked up from germline, CDR1 is SQVTM and CDR2 is ANQGSEA. The DNA for the CDR3 is TGCAGCGTTGAGGCGACTAGCGTAAACTACAATGAGCAGTTCTTC. Translating it yields CSVEATSVNYNEQFF.

This clonotype was found a few times. The chain couples TRBV9 to TRBJ2-7; D is possibly TRBD1 (6 bases). CDR3 size: 13 residues. Germline V gives CDR1 SGDLS, CDR2 YYNGEE. Trimming pared 5 bases from V and 3 bases from J, leaving 12 bases between. This chain's CDR3 is CASSAPDSYEQYF. CDR3 in DNA: TGTGCCAGCAGTGCACCGGACAGCTACGAGCAGTACTTC.

The sample holds a few counts of this clonotype. The chain combines TRBV29-1 with TRBJ1-1, with TRBD1 matching 10 bases. The CDR3 length is 19 residues. The germline V gene has CDR1 SQVTM and CDR2 ANQGSEA. Germline trimming cut 5 bases from V and 4 bases from J; bases unmatched to any gene: 22. The CDR3 nucleotides are TGCAGCGTTAAGGGGGGCTCTGGAGGACGACAGGGGGCGAGCACTGAAGCTTTCTTT. It encodes CSVKGGSGGRQGASTEAFF.

This clonotype was seen a few times. This sequence joins TRBV12-3 or TRBV12-4 and TRBJ2-3; D ambiguous. CDR3 length: 12 amino acids. Between the trimmed V and J ends, which lost 6 bases and 4 bases, there was a span of 8 bases. The CDR3 DNA sequence: TGTGCCAGCAGGGCCATGGCAGATACGCAGTATTTT. It is translated as CASRAMADTQYF.

This clonotype occurred a few times. The junction departs from the called germline gene at one end, perhaps through a read error. The CDR3 DNA reads as TGCTGTGCTAGAGATTCTCGGCTGACAACACAAGAGACCCAGTACTTC. It yields the protein CCARDSRLTTQETQYF. This chain uses TRBV20-1 with TRBJ2-5; D is undetermined. CDR3 length: 16 residues. Germline loops: CDR1 DFQATT, CDR2 SNEGSKA (reference sequence).

This clonotype was recorded many times. The V and J genes are TRBV6-1 and TRBJ2-3; no clear D. V was shortened by 2 bases and J by 0 bases, with 12 bases between the two germline ends. This CDR3 comprises 16 residues. CDR1 is MNHNS and CDR2 is SASEGT in the germline V gene. This CDR3 reads CASSEQTHSSTDTQYF. For the CDR3, the DNA is TGTGCCAGCAGTGAACAGACACATTCTAGCACAGATACGCAGTATTTT.

At least ten counts were recorded for this clonotype. The V and J genes are TRBV4-2 and TRBJ2-7; D is ambiguous. This CDR3 comprises 18 residues. Germline lookup yields CDR1 LGHNA and CDR2 YNFKEQ. V dropped 0 bases and J dropped 3 bases, with 21 bases sitting between them. The CDR3 sequence: CASSQDRWPQKAYYEQYF. CDR3 bases: TGTGCCAGCAGCCAAGATCGCTGGCCCCAGAAGGCATACTACGAGCAGTACTTC.

This clonotype has a handful of counts. The chain joins TRBV4-2 to TRBJ2-1; unclear D gene. The CDR3 has 13 residues. Trimming cost V 2 bases and J 6 bases, with 8 bases left between them. Germline V gives CDR1 LGHNA, CDR2 YNFKEQ. The CDR3 DNA follows: TGTGCCAGCAGCCAACTCAGTGGCAATGAGCAGTTCTTC. Translated, it gives CASSQLSGNEQFF.

This chain connects TRBV4-3 to TRBJ2-1; TRBD1 agrees at 10 bases. From germline, CDR1 is LGHNA and CDR2 YSLEER. The CDR3 totals 16 residues. V lost 0 bases, J lost 4 bases, and 3 bases stayed unmatched. The CDR3 reads CASSQERDRGYNEQFF. CDR3 coding DNA: TGCGCCAGCAGCCAAGAACGGGACAGGGGTTACAATGAGCAGTTCTTC.

This clonotype appeared a few times. The genes are TRBV10-3 and TRBJ1-2; no definite D call. This CDR3 has 15 amino acids. V lost 5 bases and J lost 6, with 19 bases in between. The germline gives CDR1 ENHRY, CDR2 SYGVKD. The chain's CDR3 is CAISTDRTQRDGYTF. The CDR3, as DNA: TGTGCCATCAGTACTGACCGAACTCAACGGGATGGCTACACCTTC.

This rearrangement joins TRBV20-1 to TRBJ1-5; D possibly corresponds to TRBD1 (5 bases). The CDR3 totals 14 residues. The V gene lost 2 bases and the J gene lost 4 bases, with 12 bases spanning the gap. Germline V gene lookup returns CDR1 DFQATT and CDR2 SNEGSKA (reference sequence). CDR3 bases: TGCAGTGCTAGATTGGGGGAGGGGAATCAGCCCCAGCATTTT. Encoded protein: CSARLGEGNQPQHF.

The rearrangement links TRBV7-2 to TRBJ2-1; D call uncertain. This CDR3 has 13 amino acids. Germline V gene lookup returns CDR1 SGHTA and CDR2 FQGNSA. The V end lost 4 bases, the J end lost 9 bases, and 13 bases lay between the germline ends. CDR3 amino acids: CASSWDFSSEQFF. CDR3 in DNA: TGTGCCAGCAGCTGGGATTTTAGCAGTGAGCAGTTCTTC. The variable domain in full, completed from reference TRBV7-2 and TRBJ2-1, reads GAGVSQSPSNKVTEKGKDVELRCDPISGHTALYWYRQSLGQGLEFLIYFQGNSAPDKSGLPSDRFSAERTGGSVSTLTIQRTQQEDSAVYLCASSWDFSSEQFFGPGTRLTVL.

In this sample, this clonotype turned up a few times. This chain uses TRBV24-1 with TRBJ1-5; no definite D call. CDR1 KGHDR and CDR2 SFDVKD come from the germline V gene. V was shortened by 9 bases and J by 6 bases, with 14 bases between the two germline ends. This CDR3 has 13 amino acids. In DNA, the CDR3 is TGTGCCACCGGAGGAGGGCTTGGTCAGCCCCAGCATTTT. This codes for CATGGGLGQPQHF.

The CDR3 nucleotides read TGTGCCAGCAGCCAAGAGGCGAGAACCTACGAGCAGTACTTC. Translated: CASSQEARTYEQYF. J is TRBJ2-7 and V is TRBV14, with D uncertain. This CDR3 is built from 14 residues. Per the germline V gene, CDR1 is SGHDN and CDR2 is FVKESK. Deletions cut 0 bases from V and 2 bases from J, with 8 bases between.

This clonotype was recorded at least ten times. V gene TRBV29-1 combines with J gene TRBJ2-3; D unclear. The CDR3 is 13 residues long. Trimming took 4 bases from V and 0 from J, leaving 8 bases between them. Germline values: CDR1 SQVTM, CDR2 ANQGSEA. The CDR3 here is CSVAYTSTDTQYF. DNA for the CDR3: TGCAGCGTTGCCTACACTAGCACAGATACGCAGTATTTT.

At least ten counts were recorded for this clonotype. The V and J genes are TRBV7-2 and TRBJ2-5; 11 nucleotides match TRBD2. The CDR3 totals 15 residues. V gave up 7 bases and J gave up 5 bases; unmatched junction bases: 9. Germline CDR1 and CDR2: SGHTA and FQGNSA. The CDR3 region has the DNA TGTGCCAGCAAGCGACTAGCGGGGAGGGATGAGACCCAGTACTTC. Translated, it gives CASKRLAGRDETQYF.

This clonotype was counted ten times or more. This chain joins TRBV12-3 or TRBV12-4 and TRBJ2-3, with unresolved D. This CDR3 contains 13 residues. Trimming took 2 bases from V and 1 from J, leaving 4 bases between them. DNA for the CDR3: TGTGCCAGCAGTTTACCGGGCACAGATACGCAGTATTTT. This codes for CASSLPGTDTQYF.

Many counts were recorded for this clonotype. The V and J genes are TRBV2 and TRBJ2-3; D call uncertain. Germline V gives CDR1 SNHLY, CDR2 FYNNEI. Between the trimmed V and J ends, which lost 1 base and 4 bases, there was a span of 3 bases. The CDR3 runs to 12 residues. Written as DNA, the CDR3 is TGTGCCAGCAGTGAAGGCTCAGATACGCAGTATTTT. Translation gives CASSEGSDTQYF.

This clonotype has a handful of counts. CDR3 sequence reads: CATNPRAGVTGELFF. Here the CDR3 DNA reads TGTGCCACCAACCCTCGCGCGGGAGTTACCGGGGAGCTGTTTTTT. The rearrangement joins TRBV6-1 to TRBJ2-2; 7 positions match TRBD2. This CDR3 comprises 15 residues. The ends lost 10 bases at V and 5 bases at J; junction bases unmatched: 13. CDR1 and CDR2 from the germline V gene are MNHNS and SASEGT.

The gene calls are TRBV20-1 and TRBJ2-1; a possible D gene is TRBD2 (5 bases). V lost 2 bases to trimming and J lost 5 bases, with 10 bases between them. This CDR3 has 13 residues. Per germline, CDR1 DFQATT and CDR2 SNEGSKA (reference sequence). DNA of the CDR3: TGCAGTGCTAGACGCGACTATAACAATGAGCAGTTCTTC. It specifies CSARRDYNNEQFF.

The chain links TRBV5-1 to TRBJ2-1, with 8 bases lining up with TRBD2. This CDR3 region has 15 residues. Per germline, CDR1 SGHRS and CDR2 YFSETQ. The trim removed 3 bases at V and 10 bases at J, leaving 12 bases unmatched. CDR3 residues: CASSSGAGGAFEQFF. In DNA, the CDR3 is TGCGCCAGCAGCTCCGGAGCCGGGGGGGCATTCGAGCAGTTCTTC. The full variable domain, rest sourced from reference TRBV5-1 and TRBJ2-1, is KAGVTQTPRYLIKTRGQQVTLSCSPISGHRSVSWYQQTPGQGLQFLFEYFSETQRNKGNFPGRFSGRQFSNSRSEMNVSTLELGDSALYLCASSSGAGGAFEQFFGPGTRLTVL.

This clonotype was observed a single time. The chain joins TRBV12-3 or TRBV12-4 to TRBJ2-1; D is perhaps TRBD2 (5 bases). Trimming took 2 bases from V and 2 from J, leaving 10 bases between them. The CDR3 is 15 amino acids. The CDR3 region has the DNA TGTGCCAGCAGTTTACGGAGGTCCGCCTACAATGAGCAGTTCTTC. Its translation: CASSLRRSAYNEQFF.

This clonotype has a handful of counts. This chain joins TRBV23-1 and TRBJ1-3; D is possibly TRBD1 (6 bases). TRBV23-1 is given ORF status, its function remaining uncertain. The CDR3 sequence is 18 residues long. V shed 0 bases and J shed 0 bases, with 15 bases lying between them. CDR3 region: CASSQSEDSRISGNTIYF. The CDR3 DNA reads as TGCGCCAGCAGTCAATCGGAGGACAGCCGGATCTCTGGAAACACCATATATTTT.

In its sample, this clonotype was seen a few times. The rearrangement links TRBV4-2 to TRBJ2-7; D perhaps matches TRBD2 (6 bases). Germline CDR1 LGHNA, CDR2 YNFKEQ. This CDR3 is built from 17 residues. Deletions cut 0 bases from V and 2 bases from J, with 17 bases between. CDR3 nucleotides: TGTGCCAGCAGCCAAGAGGGGGAGGACTTCGGGACCTACGAGCAGTACTTC. Protein product: CASSQEGEDFGTYEQYF.

This clonotype was seen at least ten times. The chain has TRBV7-9 and TRBJ2-3; D may be TRBD1 or TRBD2 (6 bases each). The CDR3 sequence is 16 residues long. The germline V gene encodes CDR1 SEHNR and CDR2 FQNEAQ (reference sequence). Trimming removed 1 base from V and 4 bases from J, with 15 bases in between. CDR3 protein: CASSLGGVGGADTQYF. The CDR3 nucleotides are TGTGCCAGCAGCTTAGGGGGAGTCGGGGGCGCAGATACGCAGTATTTT.

This clonotype was recorded only once. The CDR3 ends on some other residue instead of the conserved phenylalanine or tryptophan, so this is likely a read error. The chain links TRBV15 to TRBJ2-5; no reliable D call. The germline gives CDR1 LNHNV, CDR2 YYDKDF (reference sequence). The V and J ends lost 3 bases and 4 bases respectively, with 6 bases between them. The CDR3 runs 12 residues. The CDR3 DNA reads TGTGCCACCAGCAGGGAACGAGAGACCCAGTACTCC. Translating it yields CATSRERETQYS.

This clonotype was counted a few times. V gene TRBV29-1 combines with J gene TRBJ1-2; 9 nucleotides match TRBD1. The germline CDR1 and CDR2 sequences are SQVTM and ANQGSEA. Trimming cost V 3 bases and J 5 bases; bases outside gene matches: 4. CDR3 length: 13 amino acids. CDR3 nucleotide sequence: TGCAGCGTTGATACACAGGGGGCGTATGGCTACACCTTC. Residues: CSVDTQGAYGYTF.

The chain couples TRBV11-2 to TRBJ1-4; no definite D call. CDR1 and CDR2 from the germline V gene are SGHAT and FQNNGV. The CDR3 is 14 amino acids. V lost 5 bases to trimming and J lost 8 bases, with 15 bases between them. This chain's CDR3 is CASSSLVRGEKLFF. The CDR3 DNA is TGTGCCAGCAGCAGCCTCGTCCGTGGGGAAAAACTGTTTTTT.

This clonotype appeared a few times. V is TRBV4-2 and J is TRBJ1-2; 8 bases are shared with TRBD1. The CDR3 extends over 13 amino acids. V lost 3 bases to trimming and J lost 5 bases; unmatched junction nucleotides: 2. The germline V gene has CDR1 LGHNA and CDR2 YNFKEQ. CDR3 sequence (DNA): TGTGCCAGCAGCCAGGACAGGGAATATGGCTACACCTTC. It encodes CASSQDREYGYTF.